These 2 T cell receptor beta chains came from one sample sequenced in a study of cytomegalovirus exposure and HLA in healthy donors (dated by TCRdb to 2016 to 2017). The method behind the library was the immunoSEQ multiplex PCR assay. A mixture of 60 forward primers for TCR Vbeta segments and 13 reverse primers for TCR Jbeta segments was used in the multiplex PCR. TCRdb provides this immuneACCESS table in a form limited to in-frame rearrangements. Some clones are lacking; in checked studies, under half of them reflect an unresolved V gene, and why the rest are absent is not known. This sample comprises roughly 200,000 clones, roughly four fifths of them detected only once. The top ten hold approximately 0.5% of the sample. The sequenced sample was PBMCs. The receptors stem from a woman between 40 and 55 years old in good health and CMV-seronegative.

The CDR3 loop is CASSLQTEYGYTF. The CDR3, as DNA: TGTGCCAGCAGCCTTCAAACTGAATATGGCTACACCTTC. The V gene is TRBV6-5, the J gene TRBJ1-2; D gene ambiguous. CDR1 is MNHEY and CDR2 is SVGAGI in the germline V gene. The V gene lost 6 bases and the J gene lost 5 bases, with 13 bases spanning the gap. The CDR3 contains 13 residues.

Only a few counts were recorded for this clone. The V gene is TRBV4-3, the J gene TRBJ1-1; D gene unclear. V was pared by 1 base and J by 4 bases, with 7 bases between. Germline lookup yields CDR1 LGHNA and CDR2 YSLEER. There are 13 residues in the CDR3. This CDR3 reads CASSQVSSTEAFF. The DNA of the CDR3 is TGCGCCAGCAGCCAAGTTTCCTCCACTGAAGCTTTCTTT.